This T cell receptor (beta chain) derives from a study of technical replicates of blood from a handful of donors. Sequencing was performed with immunoSEQ multiplex PCR; in TCRdb, only in-frame clones are kept and a portion is missing. The repertoire includes around 93,000 clones, about 95% of them detected once, and 0.3% to 0.35% sits in the top ten. CDR1 is MNHEY and CDR2 is SVGAGI in the germline V gene. V lost 0 bases and J 0 bases, leaving 9 bases between the germline ends. This CDR3 has 16 residues. Specimen: T cells isolated from PBMCs. The receptor was isolated from a human donor in good health. The rearrangement links TRBV6-5 to TRBJ2-1; a weak D match, TRBD2 (5 bases). CDR3 region: CASSYSTGSSYNEQFF. CDR3 DNA sequence: TGTGCCAGCAGTTACTCTACTGGGAGCTCCTACAATGAGCAGTTCTTC.